This T cell receptor beta chain was recorded in a study of blood T cell repertoires in COVID-19. Study overall: Whether acute or convalescent, the COVID-19 samples came from the United States, Italy and Spain. T cells, B-cell-depleted T cells, or PBMCs supplied cDNA or gDNA.

This clone was observed a single time. This CDR3 has 14 residues. V was trimmed by 5 bases and J by 2 bases, leaving 16 bases between them. Germline-derived CDR1 and CDR2 are SQVTM and ANQGSEA. Per the study methods: Reference gene primer amplification gave nucleated cell count estimates. TCRdb keeps only in-frame clones here, not all; method: immunoSEQ multiplex PCR. V, J and clone size are taken as reported in that table, and D and trimming were inferred from the DNA itself. In the table there are about 210,000 clones, approximately 86% of which are singletons. The J gene is TRBJ2-7, the V gene TRBV29-1, with D perhaps TRBD2 (5 bases). The source material was peripheral blood. This TCR derives from a man between 18 and 35 years old with active or convalescent COVID-19. Written as DNA, the CDR3 is TGCAGCGTTTCTCGCTTGGGTAGCGCCTACGAGCAGTACTTC. It yields the protein CSVSRLGSAYEQYF.